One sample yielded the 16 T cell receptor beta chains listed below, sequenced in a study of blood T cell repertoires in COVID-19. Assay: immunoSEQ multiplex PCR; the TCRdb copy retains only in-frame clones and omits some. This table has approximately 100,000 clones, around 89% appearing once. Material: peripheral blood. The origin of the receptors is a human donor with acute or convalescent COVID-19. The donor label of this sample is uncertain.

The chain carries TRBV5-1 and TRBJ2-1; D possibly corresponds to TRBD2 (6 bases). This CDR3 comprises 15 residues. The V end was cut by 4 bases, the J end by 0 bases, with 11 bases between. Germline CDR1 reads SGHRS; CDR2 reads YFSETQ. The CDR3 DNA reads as TGCGCCAGCAGCCTAGCGCCGAGCTCCTACAATGAGCAGTTCTTC. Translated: CASSLAPSSYNEQFF.

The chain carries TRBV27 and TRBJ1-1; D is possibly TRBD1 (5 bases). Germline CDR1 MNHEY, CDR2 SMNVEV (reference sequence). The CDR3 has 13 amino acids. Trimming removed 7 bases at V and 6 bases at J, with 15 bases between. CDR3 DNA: TGTGCCAGCAAGGGTGCCAGGGAGGCTGAAGCTTTCTTT. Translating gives CASKGAREAEAFF.

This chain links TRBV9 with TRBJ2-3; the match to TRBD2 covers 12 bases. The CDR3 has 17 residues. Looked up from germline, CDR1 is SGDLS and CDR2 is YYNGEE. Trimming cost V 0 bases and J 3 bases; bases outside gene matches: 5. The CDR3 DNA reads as TGTGCCAGCAGCGTAGGGGCTAGCGGGAGGGTGACAGATACGCAGTATTTT. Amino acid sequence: CASSVGASGRVTDTQYF. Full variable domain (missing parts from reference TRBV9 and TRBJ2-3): DSGVTQTPKHLITATGQRVTLRCSPRSGDLSVYWYQQSLDQGLQFLIQYYNGEERAKGNILERFSAQQFPDLHSELNLSSLELGDSALYFCASSVGASGRVTDTQYFGPGTRLTVL.

CDR3 bases: TGTGCCAGCAGAAGTACGCGGGGGTCTTTATACGAGCAGTACTTC. This codes for CASRSTRGSLYEQYF. The rearrangement joins TRBV28 to TRBJ2-7; 7 bases are shared with TRBD2. The germline V gene has CDR1 MDHEN and CDR2 SYDVKM. The length of the CDR3 is 15 residues. J lost 4 bases, V lost 6 bases, and 12 bases had no gene match.

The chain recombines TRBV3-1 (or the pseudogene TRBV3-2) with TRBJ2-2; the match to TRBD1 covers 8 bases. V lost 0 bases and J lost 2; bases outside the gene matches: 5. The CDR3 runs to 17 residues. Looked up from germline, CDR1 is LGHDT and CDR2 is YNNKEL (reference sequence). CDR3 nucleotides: TGTGCCAGCAGCCAAGATCGGACAGGGCCAAACACCGGGGAGCTGTTTTTT. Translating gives CASSQDRTGPNTGELFF.

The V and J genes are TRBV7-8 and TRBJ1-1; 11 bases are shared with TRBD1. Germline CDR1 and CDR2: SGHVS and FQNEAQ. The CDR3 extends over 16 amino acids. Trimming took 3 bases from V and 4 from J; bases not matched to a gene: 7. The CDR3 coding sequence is TGTGCCAGCAGCTTCATTTCCGGGACAGGGGGCACTGAAGCTTTCTTT. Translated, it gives CASSFISGTGGTEAFF.

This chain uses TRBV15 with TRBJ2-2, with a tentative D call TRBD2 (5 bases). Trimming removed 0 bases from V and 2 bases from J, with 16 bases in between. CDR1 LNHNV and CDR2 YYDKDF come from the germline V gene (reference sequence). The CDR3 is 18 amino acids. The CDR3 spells CATSRDGLAGLNTGELFF. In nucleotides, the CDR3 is TGTGCCACCAGCAGAGACGGGCTCGCGGGTTTAAACACCGGGGAGCTGTTTTTT.

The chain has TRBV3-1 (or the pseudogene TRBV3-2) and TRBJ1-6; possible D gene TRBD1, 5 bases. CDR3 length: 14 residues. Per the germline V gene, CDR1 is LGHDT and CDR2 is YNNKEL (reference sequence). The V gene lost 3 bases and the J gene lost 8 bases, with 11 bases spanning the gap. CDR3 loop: CASSHAGLDSPLHF. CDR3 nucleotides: TGTGCCAGCAGCCACGCAGGGTTGGATTCACCCCTCCACTTT.

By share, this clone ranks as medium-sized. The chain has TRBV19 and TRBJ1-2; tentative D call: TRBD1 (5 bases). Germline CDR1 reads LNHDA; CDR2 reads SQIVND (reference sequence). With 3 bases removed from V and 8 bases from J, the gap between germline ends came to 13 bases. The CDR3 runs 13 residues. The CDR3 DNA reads TGTGCCAGTAGTATCTCGACAGCTCTAGGCTACACCTTC. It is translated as CASSISTALGYTF.

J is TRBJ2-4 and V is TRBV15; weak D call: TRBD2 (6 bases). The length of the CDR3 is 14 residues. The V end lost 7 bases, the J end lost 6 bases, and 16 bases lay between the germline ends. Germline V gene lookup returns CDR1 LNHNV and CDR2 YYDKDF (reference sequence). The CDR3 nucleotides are TGTGCCACCACAGCGGGTACTGGGGCAAACATTCAGTACTTC. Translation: CATTAGTGANIQYF.

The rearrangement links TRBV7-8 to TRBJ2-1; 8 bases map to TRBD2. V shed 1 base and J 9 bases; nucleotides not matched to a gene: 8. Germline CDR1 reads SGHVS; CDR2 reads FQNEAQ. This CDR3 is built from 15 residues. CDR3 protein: CASSLDGLALTEQFF. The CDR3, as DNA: TGTGCCAGCAGCTTAGACGGACTAGCCCTAACTGAGCAGTTCTTC.

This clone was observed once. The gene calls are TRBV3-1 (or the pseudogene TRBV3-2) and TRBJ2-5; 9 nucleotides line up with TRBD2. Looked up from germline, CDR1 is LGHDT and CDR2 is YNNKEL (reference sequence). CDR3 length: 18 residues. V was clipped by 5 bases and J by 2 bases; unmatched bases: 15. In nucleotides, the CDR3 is TGTGCCAGCAGCGAAAGGCCCCCGATAGCGGGAGTGCAAGAGACCCAGTACTTC. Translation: CASSERPPIAGVQETQYF.

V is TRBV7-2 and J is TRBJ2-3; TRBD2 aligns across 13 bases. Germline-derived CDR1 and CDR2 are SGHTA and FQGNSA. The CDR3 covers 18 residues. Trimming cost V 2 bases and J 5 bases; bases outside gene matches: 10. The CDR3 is CASSLFRTSGGAGDTQYF. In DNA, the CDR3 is TGTGCCAGCAGCTTATTTCGTACTAGCGGGGGGGCAGGAGATACGCAGTATTTT.

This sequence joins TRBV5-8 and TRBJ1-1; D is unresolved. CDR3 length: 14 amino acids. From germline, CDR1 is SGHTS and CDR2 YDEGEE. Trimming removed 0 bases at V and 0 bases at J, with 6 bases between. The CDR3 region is CASSLVGLNTEAFF. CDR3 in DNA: TGTGCCAGCAGCTTGGTCGGGTTGAACACTGAAGCTTTCTTT.

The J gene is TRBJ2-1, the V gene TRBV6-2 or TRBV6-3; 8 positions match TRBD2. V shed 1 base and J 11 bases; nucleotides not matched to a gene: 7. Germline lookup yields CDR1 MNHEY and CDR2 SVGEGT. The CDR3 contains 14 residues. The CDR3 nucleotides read TGTGCCAGCAGTTACTTTGTCCCGGGAGGGAAGCAGTTCTTC. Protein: CASSYFVPGGKQFF.

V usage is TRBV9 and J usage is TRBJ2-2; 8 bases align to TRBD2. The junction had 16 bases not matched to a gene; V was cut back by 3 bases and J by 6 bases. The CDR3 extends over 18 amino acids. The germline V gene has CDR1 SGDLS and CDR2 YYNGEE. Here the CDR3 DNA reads TGTGCCAGCAGCGCCCCGGGACTAGGCGGCGCGGGACCCGGGGAGCTGTTTTTT. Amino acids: CASSAPGLGGAGPGELFF.